The T cell receptor beta chain described here comes from a study of molecular identifiers for immune sequencing clone quantification. Preparation methods for the bulk TCR libraries were those previously described, with listed TCR primers. TCRdb called the PCR reads again in MiXCR, with one record for every CDR3 protein. Seen here are 300,000 to 350,000 distinct CDR3 sequences, over 20% observed once, and the top ten hold 0.7% to 0.9%. Study-wide results and limits: Barcode-sharing identical TCR molecules could underestimate highly expanded clone sizes. Clones above 20 RNA copies contained over 99% of effector molecules and under 1% of naive molecules.

CDR3 length: 13 amino acids. V was clipped by 7 bases and J by 7 bases, with 15 bases between them. The V gene's germline CDR1 is LNHDA and CDR2 SQIVND (reference sequence). Using 10%, 30% or 50% RNA, naive CD8 libraries were derived from roughly 20,000 to 1,000,000 sorted cells. This clonotype showed up many times. Its antigen is unknown. J is TRBJ2-3 and V is TRBV19; D may be TRBD2 (6 bases). The origin of this receptor is a human donor in good health. Some libraries in this study had Jurkat cell RNA spiked in. Sequencing was performed on naive CD8+ T cells from blood, with Jurkat cell RNA spiked in. As for subset: FACS-sorted CD8+CD4-CCR7+CD45RA+ naive T cells. This CDR3 reads CASTPGTGYTQYF. CDR3 DNA sequence: TGTGCCAGTACCCCCGGGACTGGGTATACGCAGTATTTT.